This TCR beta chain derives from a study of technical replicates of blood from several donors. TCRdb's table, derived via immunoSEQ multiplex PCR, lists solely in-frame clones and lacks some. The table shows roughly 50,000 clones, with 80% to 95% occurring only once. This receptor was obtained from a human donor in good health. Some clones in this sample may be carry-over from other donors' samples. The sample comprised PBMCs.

CDR3 loop: CASSDQGASGTQYF. Written as DNA, the CDR3 is TGTGCCAGCAGTGACCAGGGGGCTTCGGGGACCCAGTACTTC. The chain is built from TRBV2 and TRBJ2-5; 8 bases line up with TRBD1. This CDR3 spans 14 amino acids. V lost 3 bases to trimming and J lost 7 bases; unmatched junction nucleotides: 7. The germline V gene has CDR1 SNHLY and CDR2 FYNNEI.